This passage covers 32 T cell receptor beta chains from one sample sequenced in a study of cytomegalovirus exposure and HLA in healthy donors. The PCR employed 60 Vbeta primers together with 13 Jbeta primers. Sequencing was performed with immunoSEQ multiplex PCR; in TCRdb, only in-frame clones are kept and a portion is missing. The profile shows 90,000 to 100,000 clones, 74% of them singletons. Material: PBMCs. The receptors come from a male donor in good health and CMV-seronegative.

The J gene is TRBJ2-1, the V gene TRBV7-2; TRBD2 is a possible D gene (6 bases). Germline V lookup: CDR1 SGHTA, CDR2 FQGNSA. V lost 1 base and J 4 bases, leaving 14 bases between the germline ends. The CDR3 length is 16 residues. CDR3 coding DNA: TGTGCCAGCAGCTTAGTTTCCGGAGGGGTTTACAATGAGCAGTTCTTC. Its protein product is CASSLVSGGVYNEQFF.

This rearrangement joins TRBV30 to TRBJ2-7; D possibly corresponds to TRBD2 (5 bases). Germline CDR1 is GTSNPN and CDR2 is SVGIG (reference sequence). The CDR3 loop spans 17 amino acids. V was shortened by 0 bases and J by 0 bases, with 18 bases between the two germline ends. This chain's CDR3 is CAWSVPWAYGDSYEQYF. The CDR3 region has the DNA TGTGCCTGGAGTGTACCTTGGGCTTACGGGGACTCCTACGAGCAGTACTTC. The whole variable domain, remainder taken from reference TRBV30 and TRBJ2-7, is SQTIHQWPATLVQPVGSPLSLECTVEGTSNPNLYWYRQAAGRGLQLLFYSVGIGQISSEVPQNLSASRPQDRQFILSSKKLLLSDSGFYLCAWSVPWAYGDSYEQYFGPGTRLTVT.

The gene calls are TRBV30 and TRBJ2-1, with D maybe TRBD2 (6 bases). This CDR3 region has 15 residues. Per germline, CDR1 GTSNPN and CDR2 SVGIG (reference sequence). V dropped 7 bases and J dropped 0 bases, with 16 bases sitting between them. The chain's CDR3 is CASPLGGVSYNEQFF. The CDR3 coding sequence is TGTGCCTCCCCTTTAGGCGGGGTCTCCTACAATGAGCAGTTCTTC.

This clone came up a few times. The genes are TRBV4-3 and TRBJ2-3; D gene unclear. Germline CDR1 reads LGHNA; CDR2 reads YSLEER. This CDR3 has 15 amino acids. Between the trimmed V and J ends, which lost 0 bases and 2 bases, there was a span of 9 bases. For the CDR3, the DNA is TGCGCCAGCAGCCAAGACGTGTTGGCCACAGATACGCAGTATTTT. Translation: CASSQDVLATDTQYF.

This rearrangement joins TRBV4-2 to TRBJ2-6; unclear D gene. The V end lost 7 bases, the J end lost 0 bases, and 10 bases lay between the germline ends. The CDR3 covers 15 residues. Germline CDR1 reads LGHNA; CDR2 reads YNFKEQ. This CDR3 reads CASTPRFSGANVLTF. The CDR3 DNA sequence: TGTGCCAGCACCCCGCGATTCTCTGGGGCCAACGTCCTGACTTTC.

V and J are TRBV7-9 and TRBJ2-3; TRBD2 agrees at 7 bases. The CDR3 runs 15 residues. CDR1 is SEHNR, CDR2 FQNEAQ, per germline (reference sequence). The V and J ends lost 1 base and 4 bases, in that order; junction bases with no gene match: 5. CDR3 DNA sequence: TGTGCCAGCAGCTTAGTAGTGGGAGGGCCAGATACGCAGTATTTT. Its protein is CASSLVVGGPDTQYF. The whole variable domain, filled in from reference TRBV7-9 and TRBJ2-3, reads DTGVSQNPRHKITKRGQNVTFRCDPISEHNRLYWYRQTLGQGPEFLTYFQNEAQLEKSRLLSDRFSAERPKGSFSTLEIQRTEQGDSAMYLCASSLVVGGPDTQYFGPGTRLTVL.

The chain carries TRBV27 and TRBJ1-6, with a tentative D call TRBD1 (5 bases). Trimming removed 2 bases at V and 13 bases at J, with 9 bases between. Germline V CDR1 and CDR2: MNHEY, SMNVEV (reference sequence). CDR3 length equals 12 residues. CDR3 protein: CASSLGRGPLHF. The CDR3 region has the DNA TGTGCCAGCAGTTTAGGTCGGGGGCCCCTCCACTTT.

This clone occurred once. J is TRBJ1-2 and V is TRBV14; D is undetermined. V was cut by 1 base and J by 4 bases, with 7 bases left in between. The germline CDR1 and CDR2 sequences are SGHDN and FVKESK. The length of the CDR3 is 13 residues. CDR3 sequence: CASSQVDIYGYTF. The CDR3 nucleotides are TGTGCCAGCAGCCAAGTTGACATCTATGGCTACACCTTC.

This chain links TRBV7-9 with TRBJ2-7; the D gene is possibly TRBD2 (6 bases). The V gene lost 3 bases and the J gene lost 4 bases, with 13 bases spanning the gap. Germline CDR1 is SEHNR and CDR2 is FQNEAQ (reference sequence). The CDR3 has 14 amino acids. CDR3 sequence reads: CASSFPGGLYEQYF. For the CDR3, the DNA is TGTGCCAGCAGCTTTCCCGGGGGTTTATACGAGCAGTACTTC.

CDR3 DNA: TGCGCCAGCAGCTTGGCCGGGCTAGGGGCCGCACGCTACGAGCAGTACTTC. Amino acid sequence: CASSLAGLGAARYEQYF. The rearrangement links TRBV5-1 to TRBJ2-7; D possibly corresponds to TRBD1 (5 bases). Trimming left V 0 bases short and J 3 bases short, with 19 bases between. Germline V gene lookup returns CDR1 SGHRS and CDR2 YFSETQ. CDR3 size: 17 residues.

The J gene is TRBJ1-3, the V gene TRBV4-1; tentative D call: TRBD1 (6 bases). This CDR3 is 19 amino acids long. CDR1 MGHRA and CDR2 YSYEKL come from the germline V gene. Trimming stripped 3 bases from V and 0 bases from J, with 21 bases between. The DNA of the CDR3 is TGCGCCAGCAGCCAGGGGGCAGGGGACCGACGGACCTCTGGAAACACCATATATTTT. Residues: CASSQGAGDRRTSGNTIYF.

This chain uses TRBV6-6 with TRBJ1-3, with unresolved D. Germline V gene lookup returns CDR1 MNHNY and CDR2 SVGAGI (reference sequence). The V and J ends lost 6 bases and 7 bases respectively, with 4 bases between them. There are 10 residues in the CDR3. The CDR3 region is CASSYNTIYF. The DNA for the CDR3 is TGTGCCAGCAGCTATAACACCATATATTTT.

The chain combines TRBV5-5 with TRBJ1-2; 7 nucleotides line up with TRBD1. The length of the CDR3 is 13 residues. CDR1 is SGHKS, CDR2 YYEKEE, per germline (reference sequence). Trimming cost V 2 bases and J 3 bases; bases outside gene matches: 1. The CDR3 nucleotides read TGTGCCAGCAGCTTTCAGGGGGACTATGGCTACACCTTC. Its protein is CASSFQGDYGYTF.

This clone was counted once. The chain uses TRBV27 and TRBJ2-1; no definite D call. V shed 3 bases and J shed 7 bases, with 7 bases lying between them. Germline CDR1 MNHEY, CDR2 SMNVEV (reference sequence). The CDR3 covers 12 residues. This chain's CDR3 is CASSFTGNEQFF. The CDR3 nucleotides read TGTGCCAGCAGTTTTACCGGGAATGAGCAGTTCTTC.

This clone was seen only once. The rearrangement links TRBV19 to TRBJ1-2, with 10 bases aligning to TRBD1. The junction had 6 bases not matched to a gene; V was cut back by 4 bases and J by 1 base. Germline values: CDR1 LNHDA, CDR2 SQIVND (reference sequence). The CDR3 sequence is 16 residues long. CDR3 in amino acids: CASSRIGQGDNYGYTF. CDR3 bases: TGTGCCAGTAGTAGAATTGGACAGGGGGATAACTATGGCTACACCTTC.

This chain uses TRBV29-1 with TRBJ2-7, with 7 bases matching TRBD2. The CDR3 contains 14 residues. Trimming cost V 6 bases and J 1 base; bases outside gene matches: 9. Germline V gene data show CDR1 as SQVTM and CDR2 as ANQGSEA. This chain's CDR3 is CSVRAASGSYEQYF. The CDR3 coding sequence is TGCAGCGTCCGAGCGGCTAGCGGTTCCTACGAGCAGTACTTC.

V usage is TRBV2 and J usage is TRBJ2-5; D is ambiguous. The assigned J gene may be wrong: the sequence end matches TRBJ2-7 better. Per germline, CDR1 SNHLY and CDR2 FYNNEI. The CDR3 extends over 13 amino acids. CDR3 coding DNA: TGTGCCAGCAGTGTGAACAGCCTTTACGAGCAGTACTTC. Residues: CASSVNSLYEQYF.

V usage is TRBV7-6 and J usage is TRBJ2-5; D possibly corresponds to TRBD1 (5 bases). The CDR3 length is 15 residues. The germline V gene encodes CDR1 SGHVS and CDR2 FNYEAQ. The V and J ends lost 0 bases and 2 bases respectively, with 10 bases between them. CDR3 in DNA: TGTGCCAGCAGCTTAGCTTGGTCAGGGCAAGAGACCCAGTACTTC. This gives the protein CASSLAWSGQETQYF.

V is TRBV10-2 and J is TRBJ2-2, with 7 bases fitting TRBD2. J lost 6 bases, V lost 2 bases, and 12 bases had no gene match. Germline V gives CDR1 WSHSY, CDR2 SAAADI. This CDR3 spans 17 amino acids. CDR3 bases: TGCGCCAGCAGTGAGCCCCTGGGGGGGGGAGACTCCGGGGAGCTGTTTTTT. Translated: CASSEPLGGGDSGELFF.

Of note for this clone: An end of the junction differs from the germline gene, which may be a read error. The chain joins TRBV30 to TRBJ1-3; the match to TRBD1 covers 10 bases. CDR1 and CDR2 (germline): GTSNPN, SVGIG (reference sequence). The CDR3 totals 14 residues. The CDR3 nucleotides are TGTGGCTGGGGACAGGGGATCTCTGGAAACACCATATATTTT. Residues: CGWGQGISGNTIYF.

This clone was seen a few times. The V gene is TRBV19, the J gene TRBJ1-5; TRBD1 agrees at 10 bases. Per germline, CDR1 LNHDA and CDR2 SQIVND (reference sequence). This CDR3 has 15 residues. With 5 bases clipped from V and 4 bases from J, the junction kept 5 bases outside the gene matches. The CDR3: CASSRGTGENQPQHF. The CDR3 nucleotides read TGTGCCAGTAGTCGAGGGACAGGGGAGAATCAGCCCCAGCATTTT.

V usage is TRBV10-3 and J usage is TRBJ2-7; 13 bases map to TRBD2. Per the germline V gene, CDR1 is ENHRY and CDR2 is SYGVKD. The CDR3 spans 18 residues. Trimming cost V 6 bases and J 4 bases; bases outside gene matches: 15. The CDR3 sequence: CAISPGLAGVKTGYEQYF. Written as DNA, the CDR3 is TGTGCCATCAGCCCCGGACTAGCGGGAGTCAAAACGGGTTACGAGCAGTACTTC.

The chain joins TRBV18 to TRBJ2-3; TRBD2 is a possible D gene (5 bases). The CDR3 has 15 residues. V lost 3 bases, J lost 0 bases, and 10 bases lay in between. From germline, CDR1 is KGHSH and CDR2 LQKENI. CDR3 nucleotide sequence: TGTGCCAGCTCACCTAGTAGCGTGAGCACAGATACGCAGTATTTT. Its protein product is CASSPSSVSTDTQYF.

This chain connects TRBV5-6 to TRBJ2-5, with D perhaps TRBD1 (6 bases). CDR1 and CDR2 from the germline V gene are SGHDT and YYEEEE. V was shortened by 6 bases and J by 1 base, with 13 bases between the two germline ends. The CDR3 has 14 amino acids. In DNA, the CDR3 is TGTGCCAGCACCTCGACAGGTCTCCAAGAGACCCAGTACTTC. Its translation: CASTSTGLQETQYF.

In regard to this clone: The junction shows a germline mismatch at one end, possibly a read error. Other DNA sequences in the same sample also yield this CDR3. This chain connects TRBV5-6 to TRBJ2-3; 11 bases agree with TRBD2. Germline V CDR1 and CDR2: SGHDT, YYEEEE. The CDR3 extends over 15 amino acids. CDR3 region: CASTLGTSGTDTQYF. CDR3 sequence (DNA): TGTGCCAGCACGCTGGGGACTAGCGGCACGGATACGCAGTATTTT.

The rearrangement links TRBV28 to TRBJ2-2; D unclear. Looked up from germline, CDR1 is MDHEN and CDR2 is SYDVKM. The V gene lost 8 bases and the J gene lost 5 bases, with 18 bases spanning the gap. This CDR3 contains 15 residues. The CDR3 loop reads CASVGSRVRTGELFF. The DNA of the CDR3 is TGTGCCAGCGTTGGATCACGGGTTAGAACCGGGGAGCTGTTTTTT.

V and J are TRBV7-3 and TRBJ2-1; the match to TRBD2 covers 12 bases. With 5 bases clipped from V and 8 bases from J, the junction kept 10 bases outside the gene matches. The CDR3 totals 16 residues. CDR1 and CDR2 from the germline V gene are SGHTA and FQGTGA. Here the CDR3 DNA reads TGTGCCAGCAGCACCCAGACTAGCGGGGGTATCGATGAGCAGTTCTTC. This sequence encodes CASSTQTSGGIDEQFF.

This clone was seen only a few times. A junction boundary mismatches the germline segment, possibly from a read error. V is TRBV7-4 and J is TRBJ2-5; D perhaps matches TRBD2 (5 bases). This CDR3 comprises 10 residues. The germline V gene encodes CDR1 SGHVT and CDR2 SQSDAQ. As DNA, the CDR3 is TGTGCCAGCAGCCGATGGACGAGGGACTTC. Translated, it gives CASSRWTRDF. The whole variable domain, filled in from reference TRBV7-4 and TRBJ2-5, reads GAGVSQSPRYKVAKRGRDVALRCDSISGHVTLYWYRQTLGQGSEVLTYSQSDAQRDKSGRPSGRFSAERPERSVSTLKIQRTEQGDSAVYLCASSRWTRDFGPGTRLLVL.

This clone has just a few counts. V and J are TRBV7-3 and TRBJ1-1; weak D call: TRBD1 (5 bases). The germline V gene has CDR1 SGHTA and CDR2 FQGTGA. CDR3 length: 13 amino acids. V was cut by 1 base and J by 6 bases, with 9 bases left in between. The DNA for the CDR3 is TGTGCCAGCAGCTTAAAAGGGGCGGCTGAAGCTTTCTTT. Protein: CASSLKGAAEAFF.

This clone was seen just once. J is TRBJ2-2 and V is TRBV27; 15 nucleotides line up with TRBD2. Germline V gene data show CDR1 as MNHEY and CDR2 as SMNVEV (reference sequence). This CDR3 has 16 amino acids. Germline trimming cut 5 bases from V and 7 bases from J; bases unmatched to any gene: 5. The CDR3 nucleotides read TGTGCCAGCAGTCAGGGACTAGCGGGAGGACTCGGGGAGCTGTTTTTT. Residues: CASSQGLAGGLGELFF.

The chain combines TRBV27 with TRBJ2-5, with unresolved D. The CDR3 loop spans 16 amino acids. Trimming pared 5 bases from V and 0 bases from J, leaving 16 bases between. The V gene's germline CDR1 is MNHEY and CDR2 SMNVEV (reference sequence). CDR3 loop: CASSPEVSQYQETQYF. Written as DNA, the CDR3 is TGTGCCAGCAGTCCAGAGGTGTCCCAGTACCAAGAGACCCAGTACTTC.

In this sample, this clone turned up a few times. V gene TRBV7-9 combines with J gene TRBJ1-3, with 10 positions matching TRBD1. Trimming cost V 6 bases and J 0 bases; bases outside gene matches: 8. The CDR3 covers 17 residues. Germline values: CDR1 SEHNR, CDR2 FQNEAQ (reference sequence). CDR3 DNA sequence: TGTGCCAGCAGTTCTGGGACAGGGGTTAACTCTGGAAACACCATATATTTT. It codes for CASSSGTGVNSGNTIYF.